This entry lists 17 T cell receptor beta chains sequenced from one sample in a study of beta chain features in type 1 diabetes. Sequenced material consisted of expressed TCRB transcripts (all of the isolated RNA was reverse transcribed). Profiled with immunoSEQ multiplex PCR; TCRdb holds only in-frame clones, not every one. The sample contains almost 350,000 clones, under 8.5% of which appear only once. Material: central memory CD4+ T cells from blood. Receptors originate from a woman aged 18-29 years in good health.

To note about this clone: This may be a read error: a much more frequent sequence differs by one nucleotide. CDR3 nucleotide sequence: TGTGCCAGCACCCGAGGACAGGGGGCAGATACGCAGTATTTT. This sequence encodes CASTRGQGADTQYF. The chain has TRBV7-2 and TRBJ2-3; 10 bases fit TRBD1. V lost 7 bases and J lost 4; bases outside the gene matches: 5. The CDR3 consists of 14 residues. Germline CDR1 and CDR2: SGHTA and FQGNSA. Full variable domain (rest looked up from reference TRBV7-2 and TRBJ2-3): GAGVSQSPSNKVTEKGKDVELRCDPISGHTALYWYRQSLGQGLEFLIYFQGNSAPDKSGLPSDRFSAERTGGSVSTLTIQRTQQEDSAVYLCASTRGQGADTQYFGPGTRLTVL.

In this sample, this clone turned up a few times. The chain is built from TRBV5-4 and TRBJ1-5; D gene uncertain. V dropped 0 bases and J dropped 2 bases, with 6 bases sitting between them. The CDR3 totals 14 residues. Germline V gene sequence: CDR1 SGHNT, CDR2 YYREEE (reference sequence). The CDR3 nucleotides read TGTGCCAGCAGCTTGGCCTGGGGCAATCAGCCCCAGCATTTT. This codes for CASSLAWGNQPQHF.

This clone was recorded many times. The V and J genes are TRBV10-3 and TRBJ2-7; 7 bases align to TRBD1. CDR3 size: 13 residues. Trimming took 4 bases from V and 6 from J; bases not matched to a gene: 6. Germline CDR1 is ENHRY and CDR2 is SYGVKD. As DNA, the CDR3 is TGTGCCATCAGTGGGCAGACAGGGTTCGAGCAGTACTTC. Protein sequence: CAISGQTGFEQYF.

This clone turned up a few times. This rearrangement joins TRBV4-3 to TRBJ2-2; tentative D call: TRBD2 (5 bases). V lost 2 bases and J lost 7, with 11 bases in between. Germline assignment: CDR1 LGHNA and CDR2 YSLEER. The CDR3 spans 14 residues. In DNA, the CDR3 is TGCGCCAGCAGCCAAACTAGGTGGTACGGGGAGCTGTTTTTT. Its translation: CASSQTRWYGELFF.

This clone showed up just a few times. The chain employs TRBV6-1 and TRBJ1-5; tentative D call: TRBD1 (6 bases). The V gene lost 2 bases and the J gene lost 5 bases, with 13 bases spanning the gap. Germline CDR1 reads MNHNS; CDR2 reads SASEGT. This CDR3 comprises 15 residues. Written as DNA, the CDR3 is TGTGCCAGCAGTGAACGACAGGAAGGGGATCAGCCCCAGCATTTT. Its protein product is CASSERQEGDQPQHF.

Notes on this clone: Other DNA sequences in the same sample also yield this CDR3. The chain has TRBV11-2 and TRBJ2-1; D not resolved. CDR3 length: 13 residues. Germline V lookup: CDR1 SGHAT, CDR2 FQNNGV. V was clipped by 1 base and J by 3 bases, with 4 bases between them. This CDR3 is CASSLALYNEQFF. The DNA for the CDR3 is TGTGCCAGCAGCTTAGCGCTCTACAATGAGCAGTTCTTC.

This clone has just a few counts. The rearrangement uses TRBV6-5 and TRBJ2-7, with 11 nucleotides matching TRBD2. Germline V gene sequence: CDR1 MNHEY, CDR2 SVGAGI. Trimming cost V 8 bases and J 4 bases; bases outside gene matches: 10. This CDR3 region has 15 residues. The CDR3 nucleotides read TGTGCCAGCGGAAGAGCGGGACTAGCGGTTTACGAGCAGTACTTC. This translates into CASGRAGLAVYEQYF.

CDR3 nucleotide sequence: TGTGCCAGCAGCGCGAGAATAGGACTAGCGGGTTCCTACAATGAGCAGTTCTTC. Protein sequence: CASSARIGLAGSYNEQFF. This sequence joins TRBV9 and TRBJ2-1; 11 positions match TRBD2. V lost 3 bases and J lost 1; bases outside the gene matches: 9. The CDR3 contains 18 residues. CDR1 is SGDLS, CDR2 YYNGEE, per germline.

The genes are TRBV6-5 and TRBJ2-7; TRBD2 matches 8 bases. V gave up 6 bases and J gave up 7 bases; unmatched junction bases: 14. Germline V gene sequence: CDR1 MNHEY, CDR2 SVGAGI. The CDR3 is 15 amino acids. The CDR3 sequence: CASRAEGAGVQEQYF. The CDR3 bases are TGTGCCAGCAGGGCGGAGGGAGCGGGAGTTCAAGAGCAGTACTTC.

This rearrangement joins TRBV25-1 to TRBJ2-7; the D is unclear. CDR1 and CDR2 (germline): MGHDK, SYGVNS. V lost 3 bases, J lost 1 base, and 4 bases lay in between. The CDR3 is made up of 12 amino acids. CDR3 nucleotide sequence: TGTGCCAGCAGTGATAAGTCCTACGAGCAGTACTTC. Translating gives CASSDKSYEQYF.

This chain links TRBV29-1 with TRBJ2-6, with no clear D. The germline gives CDR1 SQVTM, CDR2 ANQGSEA. The ends were cut back, 4 bases at V and 0 bases at J, with 4 bases in the middle. The CDR3 is 13 residues long. The CDR3 bases are TGCAGCGTTGGAGTCTCTGGGGCCAACGTCCTGACTTTC. Translating gives CSVGVSGANVLTF.

The rearrangement joins TRBV10-3 to TRBJ2-5; TRBD1 or TRBD2 may be the D gene (7 bases each). CDR3 length: 13 residues. V was pared by 7 bases and J by 4 bases, with 13 bases between. Germline V gives CDR1 ENHRY, CDR2 SYGVKD. The CDR3 sequence: CAIKTGEGETQYF. Written as DNA, the CDR3 is TGTGCCATCAAAACAGGGGAGGGAGAGACCCAGTACTTC.

This clone was counted only a few times. The chain has TRBV5-1 and TRBJ2-5; the D is unclear. The length of the CDR3 is 13 residues. Germline V gene sequence: CDR1 SGHRS, CDR2 YFSETQ. Trimming took off 2 bases at V and 2 bases at J, with 7 bases between the two ends. CDR3 coding DNA: TGCGCCAGCAGCTTCGTCCAGCAAGAGACCCAGTACTTC. This encodes CASSFVQQETQYF.

The chain employs TRBV7-3 and TRBJ2-2, with D possibly called TRBD1 or TRBD2 (5 bases each). CDR1 and CDR2 (germline): SGHTA, FQGTGA. The CDR3 sequence is 14 residues long. V dropped 0 bases and J dropped 7 bases, with 9 bases sitting between them. CDR3 loop: CASSLTRGIGELFF. The CDR3 DNA reads as TGTGCCAGCAGCTTAACGAGGGGTATCGGGGAGCTGTTTTTT. The entire variable domain, with the rest obtained from reference TRBV7-3 and TRBJ2-2, is as follows: GAGVSQTPSNKVTEKGKYVELRCDPISGHTALYWYRQSLGQGPEFLIYFQGTGAADDSGLPNDRFFAVRPEGSVSTLKIQRTERGDSAVYLCASSLTRGIGELFFGEGSRLTVL.

This clone turned up a few times. J is TRBJ2-1 and V is TRBV29-1, with 8 nucleotides matching TRBD1. This CDR3 contains 14 residues. J lost 7 bases, V lost 5 bases, and 10 bases had no gene match. The germline CDR1 and CDR2 sequences are SQVTM and ANQGSEA. This CDR3 reads CSVFERQGWNEQFF. DNA of the CDR3: TGCAGCGTTTTCGAACGACAGGGGTGGAATGAGCAGTTCTTC.

This clone was counted between two and nine times. V gene TRBV7-9 combines with J gene TRBJ2-1, with 7 nucleotides matching TRBD2. The CDR3 extends over 16 amino acids. Looked up from germline, CDR1 is SEHNR and CDR2 is FQNEAQ (reference sequence). J lost 0 bases, V lost 5 bases, and 7 bases had no gene match. As DNA, the CDR3 is TGTGCCAGCAGCCCCTGGGTAGCGGGCTCCTACAATGAGCAGTTCTTC. Translated: CASSPWVAGSYNEQFF.

This clone was seen a few times. This rearrangement joins TRBV7-9 to TRBJ2-3, with 7 bases fitting TRBD1. Germline trimming cut 8 bases from V and 2 bases from J; bases unmatched to any gene: 10. The CDR3 sequence is 15 residues long. Germline V gene lookup returns CDR1 SEHNR and CDR2 FQNEAQ (reference sequence). Here the CDR3 DNA reads TGTGCCAGCGCCAAACAGACAGGGAACACAGATACGCAGTATTTT. Amino acid sequence: CASAKQTGNTDTQYF.